These T cell receptor beta chains were read from a single sample in a study of blood T cell repertoires in COVID-19. Generated by immunoSEQ multiplex PCR, the TCRdb table keeps only in-frame clones and is missing some. The data show about 220,000 clones, with 65% to 90% seen just once and about 8.9% held by the top ten. What was sequenced was peripheral blood. The receptors were sampled from a man aged 50 to 59 with active or convalescent COVID-19. Each CDR3 is given with its conserved first and last residue. D genes are given only for firm matches. For some rows the clone size is stated as once, few or many, or as a class when expanded; others skip it.

CDR3aa | CDR3nt | abundance | j_gene | v_gene | d_gene
CASSVQGAEETQYF | TGTGCCAGCAGCGTACAGGGGGCGGAAGAGACCCAGTACTTC | . | TRBJ2-5 | TRBV5-5 | TRBD1
CASSQAGTGISYEQYF | TGTGCCAGCAGCCAAGCCGGGACAGGGATTTCCTACGAGCAGTACTTC | . | TRBJ2-7 | TRBV3-1/TRBV3-2 | TRBD1
CASSLTSYRGSGELFF | TGTGCCAGCAGCTTAACGTCTTACAGGGGGTCCGGGGAGCTGTTTTTT | . | TRBJ2-2 | TRBV7-3 | TRBD1
CASSFQLNPSDTEAFF | TGTGCCAGCAGCTTTCAGCTAAATCCAAGCGACACTGAAGCTTTCTTT | . | TRBJ1-1 | TRBV11-2 | .
CAISDRGMSSYNEQFF | TGTGCCATCAGTGATCGGGGGATGAGCTCCTACAATGAGCAGTTCTTC | . | TRBJ2-1 | TRBV10-3 | .
CASSLSSALSTDTQYF | TGCGCCAGCAGCTTATCTAGCGCCCTTAGCACAGATACGCAGTATTTT | . | TRBJ2-3 | TRBV5-1 | .
CASTLVEGGEQYF | TGTGCCAGCACCCTTGTGGAAGGGGGCGAGCAGTACTTC | . | TRBJ2-7 | TRBV28 | .
CASSVDAVLNTEAFF | TGTGCCAGCAGCGTAGATGCGGTGTTGAACACTGAAGCTTTCTTT | . | TRBJ1-1 | TRBV9 | .
CASSIEGTGVQPQHF | TGTGCCAGTAGTATAGAAGGGACAGGGGTTCAGCCCCAGCATTTT | few | TRBJ1-5 | TRBV19 | TRBD1
CATSDTGTAPETQYF | TGTGCCACCAGTGATACGGGGACAGCCCCAGAGACCCAGTACTTC | . | TRBJ2-5 | TRBV24-1 | TRBD1
CASSRQGVDYGYTF | TGTGCCAGCAGTCGACAGGGGGTTGACTATGGCTACACCTTC | . | TRBJ1-2 | TRBV27 | TRBD1
CASSFKPYEQYF | TGTGCCAGCAGCTTTAAGCCCTACGAGCAGTACTTC | . | TRBJ2-7 | TRBV7-9 | .
CASSIEGLGSRGDTQYF | TGTGCCAGCAGCATTGAAGGGTTGGGCTCACGGGGAGATACGCAGTATTTT | . | TRBJ2-3 | TRBV9 | .
CSVEITGGTTNEKLFF | TGCAGCGTTGAAATCACAGGGGGGACAACTAATGAAAAACTGTTTTTT | . | TRBJ1-4 | TRBV29-1 | TRBD1
CASSLRSLASGLTDTQYF | TGCGCCAGCAGCTTGCGATCGCTGGCTAGCGGCTTAACAGATACGCAGTATTTT | . | TRBJ2-3 | TRBV5-1 | TRBD2
CASSTGQRNTIYF | TGTGCCAGCAGTACGGGACAGCGAAACACCATATATTTT | few | TRBJ1-3 | TRBV6-6 | TRBD1
CATGDQDYGYTF | TGTGCCACCGGTGATCAGGACTATGGCTACACCTTC | . | TRBJ1-2 | TRBV24-1 | .
CASSLNDSVLNSNQPQHF | TGTGCCAGCAGCTTGAACGATTCAGTCCTCAATAGCAATCAGCCCCAGCATTTT | once | TRBJ1-5 | TRBV5-4 | .
CASSPYTGDEKLFF | TGTGCCAGCTCACCTTATACCGGGGATGAAAAACTGTTTTTT | few | TRBJ1-4 | TRBV18 | .
CASSIRDRGYYEQYF | TGTGCCAGCAGTATCCGGGACAGGGGCTACTACGAGCAGTACTTC | . | TRBJ2-7 | TRBV27 | TRBD1
CASSLSTGYASSYNEQFF | TGTGCCAGCAGTTTATCAACAGGGTACGCAAGCTCCTACAATGAGCAGTTCTTC | . | TRBJ2-1 | TRBV28 | .
CASSAPGGSSYNSPLHF | TGTGCCAGCAGCGCCCCAGGTGGGAGCTCCTATAATTCACCCCTCCACTTT | . | TRBJ1-6 | TRBV9 | .
CASSAQESNTEAFF | TGTGCCAGCTCCGCTCAAGAGAGTAACACTGAAGCTTTCTTT | . | TRBJ1-1 | TRBV18 | .
CASSLQGTGLSYEQYF | TGCGCCAGCAGCTTGCAGGGGACAGGGCTTTCCTACGAGCAGTACTTC | . | TRBJ2-7 | TRBV5-1 | TRBD1
CASSQEQRNSPLHF | TGTGCCAGCAGCCAGGAACAGCGGAATTCACCCCTCCACTTT | once | TRBJ1-6 | TRBV7-9 | .
CSVEDREGYGYTF | TGCAGCGTTGAAGACAGGGAGGGGTATGGCTACACCTTC | . | TRBJ1-2 | TRBV29-1 | .
CAWTPGQGPYGYTF | TGTGCCTGGACCCCGGGCCAGGGGCCCTATGGCTACACCTTC | . | TRBJ1-2 | TRBV30 | .
CATLRGGGLAGELFF | TGTGCCACCCTGAGAGGGGGCGGGTTGGCCGGGGAGCTGTTTTTT | . | TRBJ2-2 | TRBV10-3 | TRBD1
CASSPGTGYTEAFF | TGTGCCAGTAGCCCCGGGACAGGGTACACTGAAGCTTTCTTT | . | TRBJ1-1 | TRBV19 | TRBD1